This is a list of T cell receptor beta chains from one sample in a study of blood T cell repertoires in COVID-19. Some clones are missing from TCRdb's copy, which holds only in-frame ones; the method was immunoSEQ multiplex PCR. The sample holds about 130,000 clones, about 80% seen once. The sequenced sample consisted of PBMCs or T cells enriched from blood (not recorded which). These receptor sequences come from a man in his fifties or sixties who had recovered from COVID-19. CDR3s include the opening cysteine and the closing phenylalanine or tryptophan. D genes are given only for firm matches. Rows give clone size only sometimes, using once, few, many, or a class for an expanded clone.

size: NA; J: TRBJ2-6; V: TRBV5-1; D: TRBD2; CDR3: CASSLFNGRVVNSGANVLTF; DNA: TGCGCCAGCAGCTTGTTTAACGGGAGGGTTGTTAACTCTGGGGCCAACGTCCTGACTTTC
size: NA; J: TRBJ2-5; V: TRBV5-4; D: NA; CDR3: CASSWGRETQYF; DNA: TGTGCCAGCAGCTGGGGCCGGGAGACCCAGTACTTC
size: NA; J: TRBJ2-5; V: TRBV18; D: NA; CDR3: CASSPPGRAETQYF; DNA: TGTGCCAGCTCACCACCGGGCAGGGCTGAGACCCAGTACTTC
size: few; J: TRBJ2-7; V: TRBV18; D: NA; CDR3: CASSPRGGSYEQYF; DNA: TGTGCCAGCTCACCTAGGGGGGGATCCTACGAGCAGTACTTC
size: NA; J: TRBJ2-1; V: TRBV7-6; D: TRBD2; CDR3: CASSFRGGAVNVGNEQFF; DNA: TGTGCCAGCAGCTTTCGCGGGGGGGCGGTTAACGTAGGCAATGAGCAGTTCTTC
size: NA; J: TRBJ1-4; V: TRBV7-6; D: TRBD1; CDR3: CASSLGTGGGEKLFF; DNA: TGTGCCAGCAGCCTTGGGACAGGGGGCGGTGAAAAACTGTTTTTT
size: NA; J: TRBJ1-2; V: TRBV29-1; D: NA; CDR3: CSVEDPRGEGYTF; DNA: TGCAGCGTTGAAGATCCCCGGGGTGAAGGCTACACCTTC
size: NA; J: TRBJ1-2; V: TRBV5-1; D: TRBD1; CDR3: CASSSGQGAANYGYTF; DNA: TGCGCCAGCAGCTCCGGACAGGGGGCAGCGAACTATGGCTACACCTTC
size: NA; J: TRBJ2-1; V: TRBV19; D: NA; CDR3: CASSISPLFRYRGEQFF; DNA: TGTGCCAGTAGTATAAGTCCTCTTTTTAGGTACCGGGGTGAGCAGTTCTTC
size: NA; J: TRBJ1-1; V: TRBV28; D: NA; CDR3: CASSRVGTEAFF; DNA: TGTGCCAGCAGTCGGGTAGGCACTGAAGCTTTCTTT
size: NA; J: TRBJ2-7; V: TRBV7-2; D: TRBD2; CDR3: CASSLDLRGRGGTQYF; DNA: TGTGCCAGCAGCTTAGATTTGCGGGGGCGGGGGGGAACTCAGTACTTC
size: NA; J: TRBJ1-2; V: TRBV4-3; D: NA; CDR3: CASSQDPGANYGYTF; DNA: TGCGCCAGCAGCCAAGATCCGGGGGCTAACTATGGCTACACCTTC
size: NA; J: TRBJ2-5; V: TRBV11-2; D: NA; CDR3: CASSFGGGETQYF; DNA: TGTGCCAGCAGCTTTGGGGGCGGGGAGACCCAGTACTTC
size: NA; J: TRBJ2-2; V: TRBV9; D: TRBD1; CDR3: CASSPAGTGVMGELFF; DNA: TGTGCCAGCAGCCCCGCCGGGACAGGGGTTATGGGGGAGCTGTTTTTT
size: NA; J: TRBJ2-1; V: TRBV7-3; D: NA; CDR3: CASSLGGASANEQFF; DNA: TGTGCCAGCAGCTTAGGGGGGGCTTCCGCCAATGAGCAGTTCTTC
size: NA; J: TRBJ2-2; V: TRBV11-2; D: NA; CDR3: CASSVLGGAGGELFF; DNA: TGTGCCAGCAGCGTATTGGGGGGGGCTGGCGGGGAGCTGTTTTTT
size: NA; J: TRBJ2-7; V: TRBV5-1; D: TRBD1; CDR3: CASSFRDRVYEQYF; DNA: TGCGCCAGCAGCTTCCGGGACAGGGTCTACGAGCAGTACTTC
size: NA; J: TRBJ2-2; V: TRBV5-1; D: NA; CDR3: CASSLATDGELFF; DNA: TGCGCCAGCAGCTTGGCGACAGACGGGGAGCTGTTTTTT
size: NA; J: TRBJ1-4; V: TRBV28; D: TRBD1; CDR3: CASGTTGANEKLFF; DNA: TGTGCCAGCGGGACGACAGGGGCTAATGAAAAACTGTTTTTT
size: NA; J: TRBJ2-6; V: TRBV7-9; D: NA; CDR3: CASSFYTGRGANVLTF; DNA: TGTGCCAGCAGCTTTTATACAGGGCGGGGGGCCAACGTCCTGACTTTC
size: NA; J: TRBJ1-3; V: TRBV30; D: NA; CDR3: CAWALQNTIYF; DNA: TGTGCCTGGGCCCTACAGAACACCATATATTTT
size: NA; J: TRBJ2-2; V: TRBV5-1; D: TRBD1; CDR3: CASSLTGDRGNTGELFF; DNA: TGCGCCAGCAGCTTGACTGGGGACAGGGGTAACACCGGGGAGCTGTTTTTT
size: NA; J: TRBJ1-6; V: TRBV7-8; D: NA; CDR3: CASSVRGGYNSPLHF; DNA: TGTGCCAGCAGTGTTAGGGGGGGATATAATTCACCCCTCCACTTT
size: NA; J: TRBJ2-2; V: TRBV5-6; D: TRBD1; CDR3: CASSLPGQGRLKLFF; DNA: TGTGCCAGCAGCTTACCGGGACAGGGACGTCTTAAGCTGTTTTTT
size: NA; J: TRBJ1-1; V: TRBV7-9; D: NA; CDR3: CASSLETGVTEAFF; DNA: TGTGCCAGCAGCCTAGAGACCGGGGTGACTGAAGCTTTCTTT
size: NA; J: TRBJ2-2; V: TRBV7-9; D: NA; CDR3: CASSLEGANGELFF; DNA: TGTGCCAGCAGCCTGGAGGGGGCGAACGGGGAGCTGTTTTTT
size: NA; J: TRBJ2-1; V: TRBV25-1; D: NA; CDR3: CASSGLGVREQFF; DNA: TGTGCCAGCAGTGGACTAGGCGTGAGAGAGCAGTTCTTC
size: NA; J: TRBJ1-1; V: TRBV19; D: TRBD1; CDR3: CASSDRAGATEAFF; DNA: TGTGCCAGTAGCGACAGGGCCGGCGCCACTGAAGCTTTCTTT
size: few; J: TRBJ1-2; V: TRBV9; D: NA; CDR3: CASSVGGDYGYTF; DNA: TGTGCCAGCAGCGTTGGGGGGGACTATGGCTACACCTTC
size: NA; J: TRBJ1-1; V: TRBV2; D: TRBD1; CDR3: CASSRQGLDTEAFF; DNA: TGTGCCAGCAGTCGACAGGGACTGGACACTGAAGCTTTCTTT
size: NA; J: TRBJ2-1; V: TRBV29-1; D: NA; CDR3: CSVEGRFSNEQFF; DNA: TGCAGCGTTGAAGGCCGCTTTAGCAATGAGCAGTTCTTC
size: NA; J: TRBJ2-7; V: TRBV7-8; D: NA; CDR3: CASSPTVSYEQYF; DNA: TGTGCCAGCAGTCCGACAGTTTCTTACGAGCAGTACTTC
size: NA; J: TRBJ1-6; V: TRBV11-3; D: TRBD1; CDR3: CASSRDRGRNSPLHF; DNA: TGTGCCAGCAGCAGAGACAGGGGGAGGAATTCACCCCTCCACTTT
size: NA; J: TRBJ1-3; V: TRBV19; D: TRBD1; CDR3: CASSTLGQGATGNTIYF; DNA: TGTGCCAGTAGTACGCTGGGACAGGGGGCAACAGGAAACACCATATATTTT
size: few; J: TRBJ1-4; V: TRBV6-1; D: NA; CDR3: CASSEVVQAEKLFF; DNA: TGTGCCAGCAGTGAAGTCGTCCAGGCCGAAAAACTGTTTTTT
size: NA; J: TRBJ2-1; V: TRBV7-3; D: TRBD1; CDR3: CASSLIGRGRVNEQFF; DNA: TGTGCCAGCAGCTTAATAGGCAGGGGGCGAGTCAATGAGCAGTTCTTC
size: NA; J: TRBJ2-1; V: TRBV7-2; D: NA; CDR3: CASSQARNEQFF; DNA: TGTGCCAGCAGTCAAGCCAGGAATGAGCAGTTCTTC
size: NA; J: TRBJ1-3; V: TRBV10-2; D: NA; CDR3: CASSDGGNTIYF; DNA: TGCGCCAGCAGTGACGGGGGAAACACCATATATTTT
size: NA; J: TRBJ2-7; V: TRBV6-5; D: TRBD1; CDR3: CASSSDSGQGYEQYF; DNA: TGTGCCAGCAGTTCAGACTCGGGACAGGGCTACGAGCAGTACTTC
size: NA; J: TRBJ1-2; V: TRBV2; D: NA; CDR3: CASSEGSGVGYTF; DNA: TGTGCCAGCAGTGAAGGCTCAGGGGTTGGCTACACCTTC
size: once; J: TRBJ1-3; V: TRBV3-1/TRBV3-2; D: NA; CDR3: CASSSRQVPGNTIYF; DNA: TGTGCCAGCAGCTCCCGGCAGGTGCCTGGAAACACCATATATTTT
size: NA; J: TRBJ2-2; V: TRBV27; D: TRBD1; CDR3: CASSPAQGLGELFF; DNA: TGTGCCAGCAGTCCGGCACAGGGGTTGGGGGAGCTGTTTTTT
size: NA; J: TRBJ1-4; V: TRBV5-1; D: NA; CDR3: CASSSRGINEKLFF; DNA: TGCGCCAGCAGCTCACGGGGGATTAATGAAAAACTGTTTTTT
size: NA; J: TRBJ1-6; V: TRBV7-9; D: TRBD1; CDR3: CASSSGQGRSPLHF; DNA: TGTGCCAGCAGCTCGGGACAGGGACGTTCACCCCTCCACTTT
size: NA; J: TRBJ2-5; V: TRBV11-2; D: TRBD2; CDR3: CASSLGWGLEVLKTQYF; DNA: TGTGCCAGCAGCTTAGGTTGGGGACTAGAGGTGTTAAAGACCCAGTACTTC
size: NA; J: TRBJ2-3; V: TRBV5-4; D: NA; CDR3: CASSLTLAPNTQYF; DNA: TGTGCCAGCAGCCTCACCCTAGCCCCCAATACGCAGTATTTT
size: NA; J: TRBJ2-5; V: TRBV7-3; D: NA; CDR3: CASSLSREETQYF; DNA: TGTGCCAGCAGCTTATCGAGAGAAGAGACCCAGTACTTC
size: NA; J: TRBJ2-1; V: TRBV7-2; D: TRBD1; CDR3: CASSLAGTDRSYNEQFF; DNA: TGTGCCAGCAGCTTAGCAGGGACAGACCGCTCCTACAATGAGCAGTTCTTC
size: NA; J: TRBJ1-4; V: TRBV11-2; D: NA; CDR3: CASSNDRLNEKLFF; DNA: TGTGCCAGCAGCAATGACAGGCTGAATGAAAAACTGTTTTTT
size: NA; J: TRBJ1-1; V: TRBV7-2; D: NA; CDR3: CASRRGLTTEAFF; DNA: TGTGCCAGCCGGAGGGGTTTGACCACTGAAGCTTTCTTT
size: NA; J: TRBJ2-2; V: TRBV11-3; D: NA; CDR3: CASSLGRNGELFF; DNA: TGTGCCAGCAGCTTAGGGCGGAACGGGGAGCTGTTTTTT
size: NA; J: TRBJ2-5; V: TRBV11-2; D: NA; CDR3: CASSARPGLKYQETQYF; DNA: TGTGCCAGCAGCGCCCGCCCGGGACTCAAGTACCAAGAGACCCAGTACTTC
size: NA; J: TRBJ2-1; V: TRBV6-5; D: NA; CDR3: CASSRGTWYDEQFF; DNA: TGTGCCAGCAGCCGCGGGACTTGGTACGATGAGCAGTTCTTC
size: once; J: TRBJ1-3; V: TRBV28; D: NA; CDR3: CASILGTGAGNTIYF; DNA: TGTGCCAGCATCTTAGGAACAGGAGCTGGAAACACCATATATTTT
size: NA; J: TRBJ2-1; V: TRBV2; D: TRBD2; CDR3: CASSLAGGANEQFF; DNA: TGTGCCAGCAGTCTAGCGGGGGGGGCCAATGAGCAGTTCTTC
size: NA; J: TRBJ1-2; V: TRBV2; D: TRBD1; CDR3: CAITTGGEHGYTF; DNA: TGTGCCATTACGACAGGGGGCGAGCATGGCTACACCTTC
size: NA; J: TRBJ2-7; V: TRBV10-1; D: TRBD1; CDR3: CASSSTGARGYEQYF; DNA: TGCGCCAGCAGTTCAACAGGGGCTAGGGGATACGAGCAGTACTTC
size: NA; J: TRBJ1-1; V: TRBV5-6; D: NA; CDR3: CASSLLVTGDTEAFF; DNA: TGTGCCAGCAGCTTGTTGGTGACCGGAGACACTGAAGCTTTCTTT
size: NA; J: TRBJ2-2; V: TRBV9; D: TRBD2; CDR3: CARSAGGGVFTGELFF; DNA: TGTGCCCGCAGCGCGGGGGGTGGGGTATTCACCGGGGAGCTGTTTTTT